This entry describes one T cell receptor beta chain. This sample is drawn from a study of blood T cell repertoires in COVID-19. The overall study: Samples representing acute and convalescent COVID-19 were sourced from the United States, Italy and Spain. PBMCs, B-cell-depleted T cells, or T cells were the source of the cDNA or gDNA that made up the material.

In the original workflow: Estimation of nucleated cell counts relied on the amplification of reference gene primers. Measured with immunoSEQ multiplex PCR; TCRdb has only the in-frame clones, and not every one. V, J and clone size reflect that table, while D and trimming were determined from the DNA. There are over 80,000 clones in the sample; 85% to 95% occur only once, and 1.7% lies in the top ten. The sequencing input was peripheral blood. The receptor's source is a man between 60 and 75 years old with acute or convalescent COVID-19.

CDR3 region: CAISESGGRKNTEAFF. The CDR3 bases are TGTGCCATCAGTGAGTCGGGGGGACGGAAGAACACTGAAGCTTTCTTT. The V gene is TRBV10-3, the J gene TRBJ1-1; tentatively, D is TRBD1 (5 bases). The CDR3 consists of 16 residues. The V end lost 0 bases, the J end lost 1 base, and 12 bases lay between the germline ends. From germline, CDR1 is ENHRY and CDR2 SYGVKD.